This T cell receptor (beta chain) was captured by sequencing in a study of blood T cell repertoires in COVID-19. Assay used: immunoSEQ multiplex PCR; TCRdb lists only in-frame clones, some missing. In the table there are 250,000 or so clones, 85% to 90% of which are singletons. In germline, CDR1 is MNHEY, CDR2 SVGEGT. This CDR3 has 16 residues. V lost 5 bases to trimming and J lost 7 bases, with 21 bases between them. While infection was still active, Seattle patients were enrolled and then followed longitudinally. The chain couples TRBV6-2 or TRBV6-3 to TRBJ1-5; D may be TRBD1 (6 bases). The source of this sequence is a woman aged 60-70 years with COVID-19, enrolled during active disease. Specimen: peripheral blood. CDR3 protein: CASSQPGRRGNQPQHF. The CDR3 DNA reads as TGTGCCAGCAGTCAACCGGGACGCAGGGGAAACCAGCCCCAGCATTTT.